The rows below give T cell receptor beta chains drawn from one sample of a study of a mutant IDH1 vaccine in newly diagnosed glioma. Assay: immunoSEQ multiplex PCR; the TCRdb copy retains only in-frame clones and omits some. This table holds about 36,000 clones, 80% found once. Antigen specificity for these receptors is unknown. Sequencing was performed on peripheral blood mononuclear cells (PBMCs), taken from a glioma patient whose treatment included an IDH1 peptide vaccine. The receptors were gathered from a woman aged 30 to 39 with glioma. Some clones in this sample may be carry-over from other donors' samples. CDR3s include the opening cysteine and the closing phenylalanine or tryptophan. The D gene is left open where the match is weak. Clone sizes are given selectively: once, few, many, or a class where the clone is expanded.

>TRBJ2-5|.|.|TRBV19
TGTGCCAGTAGGGACATAGGTGGAGAGACCCAGTACTTC
CASRDIGGETQYF
>TRBJ1-1|.|.|TRBV5-1
TGCGCCAGCAGCTTGTTTAACATCGCGAACACTGAAGCTTTCTTT
CASSLFNIANTEAFF
>TRBJ2-7|.|.|TRBV5-6
TGTGCCAGCTCCTTGGGGGCCGGGCGAGGGCAGTACTTC
CASSLGAGRGQYF
>TRBJ1-1|.|.|TRBV2
TGTGCCAGCATATCGACCGCGAACACTGAAGCTTTCTTT
CASISTANTEAFF
>TRBJ1-2|.|.|TRBV27
TGTGCCAGCAGAGAGGGATCGGACTATGGCTACACCTTC
CASREGSDYGYTF
>TRBJ1-1|.|.|TRBV11-2
TGTGCCAGCAGTTCGGGACTCCGGAACACTGAAGCTTTCTTT
CASSSGLRNTEAFF
>TRBJ1-5|.|.|TRBV19
TGTGCCAGTAGTATAGGGAGGGGGAGCAATCAGCCCCAGCATTTT
CASSIGRGSNQPQHF
>TRBJ1-1|TRBD1|.|TRBV27
TGTGCCAGCAGTTCGTCCCGGGACAGGGAAAACACTGAAGCTTTCTTT
CASSSSRDRENTEAFF
>TRBJ2-3|.|medium-sized|TRBV27
TGTGCCAGCAGTTTTTCTACCGCAGGCACAGATACGCAGTATTTT
CASSFSTAGTDTQYF
>TRBJ1-2|.|few|TRBV5-6
TGTGCCAGCAGCTGGGATGGGTTTTACTATGGCTACACCTTC
CASSWDGFYYGYTF
>TRBJ2-1|.|.|TRBV30
TGTGCCTGGCAGTTCGGGGGCAGCTCCTACAATGAGCAGTTCTTC
CAWQFGGSSYNEQFF
>TRBJ2-7|.|.|TRBV5-6
TGTGCCAGCAGCTCGAGTATTAGAGACTACGAGCAGTACTTC
CASSSSIRDYEQYF
>TRBJ2-1|TRBD1|.|TRBV5-1
TGCGCCAGCAGCTTGGGACAGGGGAACGGTGAGCAGTTCTTC
CASSLGQGNGEQFF